This T cell receptor (beta chain) was captured by sequencing in a study of CD8+CD57+ T cells in acquired aplastic anemia. About the research overall: Where healthy donors were concerned, CD4+ cells averaged roughly 11 million reads.

The use of genomic DNA as template underpinned the TCR beta VDJ and CDR3 profiling. Using its own MiXCR run on the reads, TCRdb lists one record per CDR3 protein. The sample has about 48,000 distinct CDR3 sequences, approximately 72% seen once. The germline CDR1 and CDR2 sequences are LNHDA and SQIVND (reference sequence). Between the trimmed V and J ends, which lost 6 bases and 4 bases, there was a span of 18 bases. The CDR3 is made up of 15 amino acids. With respect to this clonotype: Antigen unknown.

Broader study findings: CD8+ Simpson's diversity in patients was not significantly different from that in controls. The same twenty-nine CD8+ CDR3 sequences occurred in patients and in controls.

V and J are TRBV19 and TRBJ1-1, with D maybe TRBD1 (5 bases). The TCR sequence derives from a human donor in good health, serving as a control. Specimen: sorted CD4+, CD8+, or CD8+CD57+ T cells (not recorded which) from PBMCs. CDR3 sequence reads: CASSRGGALGTEAFF. The CDR3 DNA sequence: TGTGCCAGTAGCCGCGGAGGGGCCCTGGGCACTGAAGCTTTCTTT. Combining the CDR3 with reference TRBV19 and TRBJ1-1 gives the whole variable domain DGGITQSPKYLFRKEGQNVTLSCEQNLNHDAMYWYRQDPGQGLRLIYYSQIVNDFQKGDIAEGYSVSREKKESFPLTVTSAQKNPTAFYLCASSRGGALGTEAFFGQGTRLTVV.